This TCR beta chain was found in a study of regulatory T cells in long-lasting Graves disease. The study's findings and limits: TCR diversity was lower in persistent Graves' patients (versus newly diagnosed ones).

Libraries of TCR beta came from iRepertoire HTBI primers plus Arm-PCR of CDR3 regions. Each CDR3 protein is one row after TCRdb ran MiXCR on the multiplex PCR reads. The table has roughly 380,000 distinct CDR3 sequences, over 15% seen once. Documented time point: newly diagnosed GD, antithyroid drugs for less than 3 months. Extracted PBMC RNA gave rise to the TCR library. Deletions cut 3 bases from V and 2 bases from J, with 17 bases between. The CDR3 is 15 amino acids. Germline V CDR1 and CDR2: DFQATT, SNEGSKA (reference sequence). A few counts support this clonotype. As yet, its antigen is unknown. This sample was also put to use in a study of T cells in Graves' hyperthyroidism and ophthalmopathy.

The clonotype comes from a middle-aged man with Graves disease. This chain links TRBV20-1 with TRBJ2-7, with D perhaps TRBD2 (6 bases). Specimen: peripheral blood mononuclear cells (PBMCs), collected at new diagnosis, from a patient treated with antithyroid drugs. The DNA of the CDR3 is TGCAGTGCTAGTGGGGCACTAGCTGCAACCTACGAGCAGTACTTC. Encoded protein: CSASGALAATYEQYF.